The clone carrying this T cell receptor (beta chain) turned up a few times. The same CDR3 can be traced to other DNA sequences in this sample. The V end was cut by 4 bases, the J end by 4 bases, with 8 bases between. The CDR3 is made up of 13 amino acids. Looked up from germline, CDR1 is SNHLY and CDR2 is FYNNEI. The sample comes from a study of control samples from healthy donors and cancer patients. This table comes from immunoSEQ multiplex PCR, and its TCRdb copy is limited to in-frame clones, with some not included. Among about 170,000 clones listed, about nine tenths were seen once. The sequenced sample was blood. This receptor was identified in a woman in her twenties or thirties in good health. V gene TRBV2 combines with J gene TRBJ1-5; D gene unclear. The CDR3 sequence: CASSGTGNQPQHF. CDR3 bases: TGTGCCAGCAGTGGGACTGGGAATCAGCCCCAGCATTTT.